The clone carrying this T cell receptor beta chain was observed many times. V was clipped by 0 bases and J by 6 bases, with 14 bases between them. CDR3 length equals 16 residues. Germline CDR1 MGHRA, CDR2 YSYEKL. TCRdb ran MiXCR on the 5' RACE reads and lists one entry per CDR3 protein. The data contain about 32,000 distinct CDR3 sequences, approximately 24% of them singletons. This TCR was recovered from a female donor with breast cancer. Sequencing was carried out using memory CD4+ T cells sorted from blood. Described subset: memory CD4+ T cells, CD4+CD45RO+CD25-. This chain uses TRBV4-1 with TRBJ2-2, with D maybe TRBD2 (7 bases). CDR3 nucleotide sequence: TGCGCCAGCAGCCAAGACGGGGGGCACTGGTCCGGGGAGCTGTTTTTT. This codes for CASSQDGGHWSGELFF.